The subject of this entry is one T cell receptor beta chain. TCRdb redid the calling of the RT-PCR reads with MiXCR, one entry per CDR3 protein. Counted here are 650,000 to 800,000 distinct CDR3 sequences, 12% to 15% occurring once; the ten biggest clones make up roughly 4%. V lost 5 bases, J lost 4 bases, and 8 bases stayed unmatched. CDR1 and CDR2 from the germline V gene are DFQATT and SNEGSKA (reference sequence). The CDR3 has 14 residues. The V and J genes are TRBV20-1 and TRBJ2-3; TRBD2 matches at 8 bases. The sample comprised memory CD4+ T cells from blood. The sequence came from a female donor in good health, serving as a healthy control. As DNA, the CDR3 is TGCAGTGCTCCTATTAGCGGGGAGGCAGATACGCAGTATTTT. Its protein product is CSAPISGEADTQYF.